The source of this T cell receptor beta chain is a study of T cell changes during pregnancy in multiple sclerosis. Clones were sequenced by immunoSEQ multiplex PCR, and TCRdb holds only the in-frame ones, with some missing. The table has 100,000 or so clones, approximately 95% seen once; the top ten hold 3.5% to 4.5%. The germline V gene encodes CDR1 SGDLS and CDR2 YYNGEE. The CDR3 covers 17 residues. Trimming at V came to 0 bases and at J to 4 bases, leaving 5 bases not matched to a gene. The sample consisted of peripheral blood, taken in the first trimester of pregnancy. The receptor comes from a female donor with multiple sclerosis, enrolled in a pregnancy study. The V and J genes are TRBV9 and TRBJ2-1; 12 positions agree with TRBD2. The CDR3 DNA is TGTGCCAGCAGCGTAGGGGGGACTAGCGGGCCTTACAATGAGCAGTTCTTC. As protein: CASSVGGTSGPYNEQFF.